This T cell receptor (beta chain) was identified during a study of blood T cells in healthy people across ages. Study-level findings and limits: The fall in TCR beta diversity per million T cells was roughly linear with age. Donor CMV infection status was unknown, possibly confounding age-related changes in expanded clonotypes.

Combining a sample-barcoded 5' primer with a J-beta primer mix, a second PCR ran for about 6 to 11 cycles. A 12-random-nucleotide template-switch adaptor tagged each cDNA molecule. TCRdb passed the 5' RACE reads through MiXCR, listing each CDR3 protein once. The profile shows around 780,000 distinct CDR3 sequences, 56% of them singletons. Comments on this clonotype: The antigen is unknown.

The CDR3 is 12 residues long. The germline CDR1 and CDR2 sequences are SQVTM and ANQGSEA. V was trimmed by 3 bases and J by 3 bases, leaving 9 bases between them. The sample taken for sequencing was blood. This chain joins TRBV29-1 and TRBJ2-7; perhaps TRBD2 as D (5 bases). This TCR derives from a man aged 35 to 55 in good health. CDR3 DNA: TGCAGCGTTGAGATAGAGGGCTACGAGCAGTACTTC. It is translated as CSVEIEGYEQYF.